These 30 T cell receptor beta chains were all obtained from the same sample, sequenced in a study of CD8+CD57+ T cells in acquired aplastic anemia. The sequenced patients had an expansion of CD8+CD57+ cells seen by flow cytometry. Profiles of TCR beta VDJ and CDR3 were generated from a genomic DNA template. TCRdb re-analysed the reads in MiXCR, keeping a single row per CDR3 protein. The sample gives just over 150,000 distinct CDR3 sequences, about 50% of which show up once; around a third is in the top ten. Sample: sorted CD4+, CD8+, or CD8+CD57+ T cells (not recorded which) from PBMCs. The receptors were sampled from a human donor with aplastic anemia.

This chain joins TRBV10-3 and TRBJ1-5; weak D call: TRBD1 (5 bases). V dropped 2 bases and J dropped 7 bases, with 12 bases sitting between them. The CDR3 runs 14 residues. Germline CDR1 reads ENHRY; CDR2 reads SYGVKD. CDR3 nucleotide sequence: TGTGCCATCAGTGAGCGCGGATCAGGGCAGCCCCAGCATTTT. Translating gives CAISERGSGQPQHF.

This chain connects TRBV11-1 to TRBJ2-1; 14 bases are shared with TRBD2. Germline V gene data show CDR1 as SGHAT and CDR2 as FQDESV (reference sequence). CDR3 length: 15 residues. V was clipped by 3 bases and J by 15 bases; unmatched bases: 10. The CDR3, as DNA: TGTGCCAGCAGCTTGAGCGGGACTAGCGGGAGAAGTATGTTCTTC. Protein sequence: CASSLSGTSGRSMFF.

The V call is TRBV12-3 or TRBV12-4, the J call TRBJ2-7; perhaps TRBD2 as D (5 bases). This CDR3 spans 12 amino acids. V lost 4 bases and J 5 bases, leaving 9 bases between the germline ends. CDR3 region: CASSSGLNEQYV. In DNA form, the CDR3 reads TGTGCCAGCAGTTCCGGACTGAACGAGCAGTACGTC.

This clonotype has more than one count but fewer than ten. A much larger clone differs from this one at a single base, so this may be a read error. This chain joins TRBV20-1 and TRBJ2-1; no firm D call. Germline loops: CDR1 DFQATT, CDR2 SNEGSKA (reference sequence). This CDR3 has 17 residues. The CDR3 loop reads CSASSPARLDSYNEQSF. CDR3 in DNA: TGCAGTGCTAGTTCCCCAGCCCGATTAGATTCCTACAATGAGCAGTCCTTC.

J is TRBJ2-7 and V is TRBV10-3; 8 bases match TRBD2. CDR1 is ENHRY and CDR2 is SYGVKD in the germline V gene. The ends lost 6 bases at V and 7 bases at J; junction bases unmatched: 14. The CDR3 runs to 15 residues. CDR3: CAIRGGIAGTGEQYF. The CDR3 nucleotides read TGTGCCATCAGGGGTGGAATAGCGGGAACGGGAGAGCAGTACTTC.

The chain carries TRBV19 and TRBJ1-1; D is undetermined. V was shortened by 1 base and J by 8 bases, with 11 bases between the two germline ends. Germline lookup yields CDR1 LNHDA and CDR2 SQIVND (reference sequence). The CDR3 sequence is 13 residues long. In DNA form, the CDR3 reads TGTGCCAGTAGTATAGGCGGACTCAACGAAGCTTTCTTT. Translating gives CASSIGGLNEAFF.

The chain uses TRBV20-1 and TRBJ1-2; maybe TRBD1 (5 bases). V shed 0 bases and J shed 8 bases, with 16 bases lying between them. CDR3 size: 14 residues. Per the germline V gene, CDR1 is DFQATT and CDR2 is SNEGSKA (reference sequence). CDR3 residues: CSARDPRGTEGYTF. The CDR3, as DNA: TGCAGTGCTAGAGACCCACGTGGGACGGAGGGCTACACCTTC.

This clonotype was found many times. This chain joins TRBV6-2 or TRBV6-3 and TRBJ2-2; D is ambiguous. The CDR3 is 11 residues long. Germline V gene sequence: CDR1 MNHEY, CDR2 SVGEGT. The V end was cut by 10 bases, the J end by 4 bases, with 7 bases between. The CDR3 DNA sequence: TGTGCCACTACGAGCACCGGGGAGCTGTTTTTT. Amino acid sequence: CATTSTGELFF.

The V call is TRBV14, the J call TRBJ1-5; D remains ambiguous. V was shortened by 3 bases and J by 0 bases, with 6 bases between the two germline ends. The CDR3 extends over 14 amino acids. In germline, CDR1 is SGHDN, CDR2 FVKESK. The CDR3 DNA sequence: TGTGCCAGCAGCCAGGCTTATAGCAATCAGCCCCAGCATTTT. Translated, it gives CASSQAYSNQPQHF.

V gene TRBV5-1 combines with J gene TRBJ1-6, with 9 bases matching TRBD1. CDR3 length equals 13 residues. J lost 10 bases, V lost 5 bases, and 4 bases had no gene match. Germline V gene lookup returns CDR1 SGHRS and CDR2 YFSETQ. In DNA, the CDR3 is TGCGCCAGCAGGCCGGACAGGGGCTCACCCCTCCACTTT. Amino acids: CASRPDRGSPLHF.

The gene calls are TRBV10-3 and TRBJ1-5; D is possibly TRBD1 (6 bases). The V and J ends lost 6 bases and 7 bases respectively, with 13 bases between them. The CDR3 length is 13 residues. Germline V gene sequence: CDR1 ENHRY, CDR2 SYGVKD. The CDR3 here is CAIRNRVGQPQHF. CDR3 coding DNA: TGTGCCATCAGGAACAGGGTAGGGCAGCCCCAGCATTTT.

This clonotype was observed at least ten times. The chain couples TRBV6-1 to TRBJ1-3; unclear D gene. In germline, CDR1 is MNHNS, CDR2 SASEGT. The CDR3 has 13 amino acids. V shed 7 bases and J shed 4 bases, with 11 bases lying between them. The CDR3 DNA follows: TGTGCCAGCACCAAAATAGGGGGAAACACCATATATTTT. This gives the protein CASTKIGGNTIYF.

The sample holds many counts of this clonotype. This chain links TRBV7-8 with TRBJ2-1; TRBD2 aligns across 8 bases. The CDR3 runs 16 residues. V shed 7 bases, J shed 1 base, and the junction held 9 bases outside the gene matches. Germline V gene data show CDR1 as SGHVS and CDR2 as FQNEAQ. This chain's CDR3 is CASTPLTSGSYNEQFF. The CDR3 DNA follows: TGTGCCAGCACGCCCCTAACTAGCGGTTCCTACAATGAGCAGTTCTTC. The whole variable domain, remainder taken from reference TRBV7-8 and TRBJ2-1, is GAGVSQSPRYKVAKRGQDVALRCDPISGHVSLFWYQQALGQGPEFLTYFQNEAQLDKSGLPSDRFFAERPEGSVSTLKIQRTQQEDSAVYLCASTPLTSGSYNEQFFGPGTRLTVL.

This clonotype has more than one count but fewer than ten. The chain recombines TRBV10-1 with TRBJ2-7; D remains unclear. The germline gives CDR1 WNHNN, CDR2 SYGVQD (reference sequence). The V gene lost 2 bases and the J gene lost 3 bases, with 11 bases spanning the gap. This CDR3 spans 14 amino acids. The CDR3: CASSEGSSIYEQYF. CDR3 sequence (DNA): TGCGCCAGCAGTGAGGGGTCGTCGATCTACGAGCAGTACTTC.

The chain couples TRBV30 to TRBJ1-1, with D unclear. There are 10 residues in the CDR3. Germline V gene data show CDR1 as GTSNPN and CDR2 as SVGIG (reference sequence). V was trimmed by 4 bases and J by 10 bases, leaving 10 bases between them. The DNA for the CDR3 is TGTGCCTGGATCGAATATGGAGCTTTCTTT. Translation gives CAWIEYGAFF. Together with reference TRBV30 and TRBJ1-1, the CDR3 gives the full variable domain: SQTIHQWPATLVQPVGSPLSLECTVEGTSNPNLYWYRQAAGRGLQLLFYSVGIGQISSEVPQNLSASRPQDRQFILSSKKLLLSDSGFYLCAWIEYGAFFGQGTRLTVV.

The V call is TRBV29-1, the J call TRBJ2-2; tentative D call: TRBD1 (6 bases). Deletions cut 7 bases from V and 4 bases from J, with 10 bases between. The CDR3 spans 12 residues. The V gene's germline CDR1 is SQVTM and CDR2 ANQGSEA. The CDR3 DNA follows: TGCAGCGGATGGACAGCCACCGGGGAGCTGTTTTTT. This translates into CSGWTATGELFF.

This clonotype was counted many times. The gene calls are TRBV2 and TRBJ1-1; no reliable D call. V gave up 3 bases and J gave up 1 base, with 12 bases separating them. CDR3 length equals 15 residues. Per the germline V gene, CDR1 is SNHLY and CDR2 is FYNNEI. The CDR3, as DNA: TGTGCCAGCAGTGATGCGGGTATGCGGAACACTGAAGCTTTCTTT. Translating it yields CASSDAGMRNTEAFF.

In its sample, this clonotype was seen once. The chain employs TRBV15 and TRBJ2-7; D is undetermined. Trimming cost V 0 bases and J 4 bases, with 7 bases left between them. The CDR3 totals 13 residues. Germline-derived CDR1 and CDR2 are LNHNV and YYDKDF (reference sequence). Here the CDR3 DNA reads TGTGCCACCAGCAGAGATGGGGATTACGAGCAGTACTTC. It encodes CATSRDGDYEQYF.

This clonotype was detected many times. Here the CDR3 DNA reads TGTGCCAGCAGCGTCGACCCAGGGGGCCGGAATGCTAACTATGGCTACACCTTC. This sequence encodes CASSVDPGGRNANYGYTF. The chain is built from TRBV9 and TRBJ1-2, with TRBD1 matching over 8 bases. CDR3 length: 18 residues. The germline CDR1 and CDR2 sequences are SGDLS and YYNGEE. J lost 0 bases, V lost 2 bases, and 12 bases had no gene match. The variable domain in full, with the rest retrieved from reference TRBV9 and TRBJ1-2, is DSGVTQTPKHLITATGQRVTLRCSPRSGDLSVYWYQQSLDQGLQFLIQYYNGEERAKGNILERFSAQQFPDLHSELNLSSLELGDSALYFCASSVDPGGRNANYGYTFGSGTRLTVV.

This rearrangement joins TRBV20-1 to TRBJ2-7; D gene unclear. This CDR3 region has 15 residues. Looked up from germline, CDR1 is DFQATT and CDR2 is SNEGSKA (reference sequence). Trimming removed 2 bases at V and 0 bases at J, with 14 bases between. CDR3 region: CSARLPGLSSYEQYF. CDR3 in DNA: TGCAGTGCTAGATTACCGGGCCTAAGCTCCTACGAGCAGTACTTC.

This sequence joins TRBV15 and TRBJ2-5; D not resolved. With 1 base removed from V and 4 bases from J, the gap between germline ends came to 1 base. This CDR3 comprises 11 residues. In germline, CDR1 is LNHNV, CDR2 YYDKDF (reference sequence). CDR3 in DNA: TGTGCCACCAGCAGAGGAGAGACCCAGTACTTC. Translation gives CATSRGETQYF. Supplemented by reference TRBV15 and TRBJ2-5, the full variable domain reads DAMVIQNPRYQVTQFGKPVTLSCSQTLNHNVMYWYQQKSSQAPKLLFHYYDKDFNNEADTPDNFQSRRPNTSFCFLDIRSPGLGDTAMYLCATSRGETQYFGPGTRLLVL.

This clonotype was observed at least ten times. V gene TRBV9 combines with J gene TRBJ2-7, with TRBD1 matching 9 bases. J was trimmed by 2 bases and V by 5 bases; bases with no gene match: 8. There are 15 residues in the CDR3. Germline CDR1 is SGDLS and CDR2 is YYNGEE. The CDR3 sequence is CASSPGRDRAYEQYF. The CDR3 DNA reads as TGTGCCAGCAGTCCGGGGAGGGACAGGGCCTACGAGCAGTACTTC. The full variable domain, its missing parts supplied by reference TRBV9 and TRBJ2-7, is DSGVTQTPKHLITATGQRVTLRCSPRSGDLSVYWYQQSLDQGLQFLIQYYNGEERAKGNILERFSAQQFPDLHSELNLSSLELGDSALYFCASSPGRDRAYEQYFGPGTRLTVT.

The V call is TRBV29-1, the J call TRBJ2-5, with D maybe TRBD2 (6 bases). Trimming took 1 base from V and 5 from J, leaving 17 bases between them. CDR1 SQVTM and CDR2 ANQGSEA come from the germline V gene. The CDR3 contains 15 residues. The CDR3 DNA reads TGCAGCGTTGAAGGGACGAGGGCGGGAAGGGAGACCCAGTACTTC. Encoded protein: CSVEGTRAGRETQYF.

The chain joins TRBV6-2 or TRBV6-3 to TRBJ1-1; D not resolved. Per the germline V gene, CDR1 is MNHEY and CDR2 is SVGEGT. The CDR3 spans 13 residues. V was trimmed by 5 bases and J by 1 base, leaving 8 bases between them. The CDR3 nucleotides are TGTGCCAGCAGTAACCAGAGGAACACTGAAGCTTTCTTT. Residues: CASSNQRNTEAFF.

For the CDR3, the DNA is TGTGCCATCAGGGCGGACGGGTTCTACACCTTC. It encodes CAIRADGFYTF. The chain uses TRBV10-3 and TRBJ1-2; D is uncertain. The ends were cut back, 6 bases at V and 10 bases at J, with 12 bases in the middle. There are 11 residues in the CDR3. Germline CDR1 reads ENHRY; CDR2 reads SYGVKD.

This clonotype was detected only a few times. A much bigger clone sits one base away, suggesting this may be a read error. The CDR3 region is CAGTGWQETQYF. The DNA for the CDR3 is TGTGCCGGCACAGGGTGGCAAGAGACCCAGTACTTC. This chain connects TRBV6-1 to TRBJ2-5; tentative D call: TRBD1 (6 bases). V lost 11 bases and J 2 bases, leaving 12 bases between the germline ends. Germline CDR1 reads MNHNS; CDR2 reads SASEGT. The CDR3 totals 12 residues.

The table lists this clonotype with a count of one. The V and J genes are TRBV7-6 and TRBJ2-5; 13 nucleotides align to TRBD2. The trim removed 5 bases at V and 5 bases at J, leaving 17 bases unmatched. CDR3 length: 19 amino acids. Germline values: CDR1 SGHVS, CDR2 FNYEAQ. The CDR3 region is CASSARGVTSGRALETQYF. The CDR3 nucleotides read TGTGCCAGCAGCGCGAGGGGGGTAACTAGCGGGAGGGCCTTGGAGACCCAGTACTTC.

V gene TRBV20-1 combines with J gene TRBJ2-3, with a weak D call TRBD1 (6 bases). CDR3 length: 14 residues. Trimming removed 4 bases from V and 3 bases from J, with 14 bases in between. Looked up from germline, CDR1 is DFQATT and CDR2 is SNEGSKA (reference sequence). In nucleotides, the CDR3 is TGCAGTGCTACTCCCGGAAGGGGGACAGATACGCAGTATTTT. Its protein product is CSATPGRGTDTQYF.

This clonotype was detected many times. J is TRBJ2-7 and V is TRBV11-2; possibly TRBD2 for D (6 bases). Per the germline V gene, CDR1 is SGHAT and CDR2 is FQNNGV. Trimming removed 5 bases at V and 3 bases at J, with 23 bases between. This CDR3 is 17 amino acids long. CDR3 nucleotide sequence: TGTGCCAGCAGCCCTCGTTCGTGGCGGGACCCATACTACGAGCAGTACTTC. This encodes CASSPRSWRDPYYEQYF.

The V and J genes are TRBV20-1 and TRBJ2-3; D remains ambiguous. Trimming left V 3 bases short and J 4 bases short, with 11 bases between. Germline CDR1 is DFQATT and CDR2 is SNEGSKA (reference sequence). The CDR3 length is 13 residues. CDR3 DNA: TGCAGTGCTAGTTCTCTAATGTCAGATACGCAGTATTTT. Protein product: CSASSLMSDTQYF.